A single sample is the source of the 28 T cell receptor beta chains below, sequenced in a study of PD-1 blockade in classical Hodgkin lymphoma. Every patient was affected by relapse after autologous stem cell transplantation, while exposure to brentuximab vedotin was not uniform. TCRdb's table, derived via immunoSEQ multiplex PCR, lists solely in-frame clones and lacks some. The sample consists of 100,000 to 120,000 clones, about 89% of them appearing once. The sample consisted of peripheral blood mononuclear cells (PBMCs), taken before the second cycle of nivolumab. All receptors derive from a human donor with classical Hodgkin lymphoma.

V is TRBV28 and J is TRBJ2-4, with D perhaps given as TRBD1 or TRBD2 (5 bases each). The V end was cut by 2 bases, the J end by 5 bases, with 13 bases between. Germline V CDR1 and CDR2: MDHEN, SYDVKM. The CDR3 sequence is 15 residues long. The CDR3 DNA is TGTGCCAGCAGTTTACGTCTGGGACCCGAAAACATTCAGTACTTC. It translates to CASSLRLGPENIQYF.

The chain employs TRBV18 and TRBJ1-2; D possibly corresponds to TRBD1 (6 bases). V lost 4 bases to trimming and J lost 2 bases, with 20 bases between them. CDR1 and CDR2 (germline): KGHSH, LQKENI. The CDR3 has 17 amino acids. The CDR3 here is CASSLKDGGPRNYGYTF. The DNA for the CDR3 is TGTGCCAGCTCACTTAAGGACGGGGGGCCTAGAAACTATGGCTACACCTTC.

The rearrangement links TRBV5-1 to TRBJ2-2, with 7 positions matching TRBD1. There are 15 residues in the CDR3. The germline gives CDR1 SGHRS, CDR2 YFSETQ. Trimming cost V 0 bases and J 5 bases; bases outside gene matches: 4. For the CDR3, the DNA is TGCGCCAGCAGCTTGGGACAGGGATCTACCGGGGAGCTGTTTTTT. Protein: CASSLGQGSTGELFF.

The V and J genes are TRBV6-1 and TRBJ1-2; TRBD1 matches 9 bases. CDR1 and CDR2 from the germline V gene are MNHNS and SASEGT. V dropped 6 bases and J dropped 3; count of bases not matched to a gene: 5. The CDR3 loop spans 14 amino acids. CDR3 DNA: TGTGCCAGCAGCGAGACAGGGGGGGACTATGGCTACACCTTC. As protein: CASSETGGDYGYTF.

This clone has more than one count but fewer than ten. The chain couples TRBV11-3 to TRBJ2-7; D perhaps matches TRBD2 (6 bases). Germline V CDR1 and CDR2: SGHNT, YENEEA. The CDR3 is 14 residues long. The germline V and J ends were trimmed by 1 base and 5 bases, with 12 bases remaining between them. The CDR3 loop reads CASSLAGVSDEQYF. In nucleotides, the CDR3 is TGTGCCAGCAGCTTAGCGGGAGTCTCGGACGAGCAGTACTTC.

V gene TRBV27 combines with J gene TRBJ2-3; 12 positions agree with TRBD2. Germline CDR1 and CDR2: MNHEY and SMNVEV (reference sequence). The CDR3 sequence is 19 residues long. V lost 2 bases and J lost 6; bases outside the gene matches: 15. This chain's CDR3 is CASSLHPQPTSGSSDTQYF. The CDR3 DNA sequence: TGTGCCAGCAGTTTACATCCCCAGCCGACTAGCGGGAGTAGCGATACGCAGTATTTT.

The chain couples TRBV5-1 to TRBJ2-1; TRBD2 aligns across 13 bases. V shed 6 bases, J shed 1 base, and the junction held 4 bases outside the gene matches. The CDR3 length is 16 residues. The germline V gene has CDR1 SGHRS and CDR2 YFSETQ. Here the CDR3 reads CASTGLAGESYNEQFF. CDR3 coding DNA: TGCGCCAGCACCGGACTAGCGGGAGAGTCCTACAATGAGCAGTTCTTC.

As concerns this clone: A junction end diverges from the germline sequence, so it may reflect a read error. The J gene is TRBJ2-5, the V gene TRBV2, with TRBD2 as a possible D gene (5 bases). The CDR3 sequence is 11 residues long. Germline-derived CDR1 and CDR2 are SNHLY and FYNNEI. CDR3 in amino acids: CASREIRGEDF. CDR3 coding DNA: TGTGCCAGCAGGGAAATCCGGGGTGAGGACTTC.

In this sample, this clone turned up once. The chain couples TRBV4-3 to TRBJ2-6; tentatively, D is TRBD1 (5 bases). The CDR3 loop spans 16 amino acids. With 1 base removed from V and 2 bases from J, the gap between germline ends came to 9 bases. Germline V gene lookup returns CDR1 LGHNA and CDR2 YSLEER. CDR3 sequence (DNA): TGCGCCAGCAGCCAAGGGCTGGGGCCTGGGGCCAACGTCCTGACTTTC. Amino acid sequence: CASSQGLGPGANVLTF.

The V and J genes are TRBV6-5 and TRBJ2-7, with TRBD1 identical over 7 bases. Germline V lookup: CDR1 MNHEY, CDR2 SVGAGI. Losses at the gene ends were 6 bases for V and 3 bases for J; bases not matched to a gene: 5. CDR3 length: 13 residues. The DNA of the CDR3 is TGTGCCAGCAGCCCCGGGACAGTCTACGAGCAGTACTTC. Its translation is CASSPGTVYEQYF.

This clone was counted once. V and J are TRBV6-6 and TRBJ1-2; TRBD1 aligns across 7 bases. After removal of 2 bases from V and 0 bases from J, the junction contained 3 bases not matched to a gene. CDR3 length equals 15 residues. Germline values: CDR1 MNHNY, CDR2 SVGAGI (reference sequence). CDR3 nucleotides: TGTGCCAGCAGTTACACGGGACAGCCTAACTATGGCTACACCTTC. As protein: CASSYTGQPNYGYTF.

This chain uses TRBV21-1 with TRBJ2-2; the D call of TRBD1 is as the table states it, not checked on the DNA. TRBV21-1 is annotated as a pseudogene. The CDR3 sequence is 17 residues long. DNA of the CDR3: TGTGCCAGCAGCAAACGGTTCGACAGGGGCTGTACCGGGGAGCTGTTTTTT. Translated: CASSKRFDRGCTGELFF.

The chain joins TRBV5-6 to TRBJ2-5; no reliable D call. The end of the DNA fits TRBJ2-7 better, so the J call may be wrong. The CDR3 length is 14 residues. Germline-derived CDR1 and CDR2 are SGHDT and YYEEEE. Written as DNA, the CDR3 is TGTGCCAGCAGCTTGGTGACGGACCCCTACGAGCAGTACTTC. It translates to CASSLVTDPYEQYF.

V usage is TRBV11-2 and J usage is TRBJ2-5; D remains unclear. The CDR3 consists of 14 residues. Germline-derived CDR1 and CDR2 are SGHAT and FQNNGV. Trimming left V 6 bases short and J 5 bases short, with 16 bases between. The CDR3 reads CASRTTAFWETQYF. CDR3 DNA sequence: TGTGCCAGCAGAACGACGGCCTTTTGGGAGACCCAGTACTTC.

The V gene is TRBV11-2, the J gene TRBJ2-7; 7 nucleotides match TRBD2. Germline V gene data show CDR1 as SGHAT and CDR2 as FQNNGV. V shed 6 bases, J shed 6 bases, and the junction held 11 bases outside the gene matches. The CDR3 runs 14 residues. The CDR3 region has the DNA TGTGCCAGCAGTAGGGAACTAGCGCGATCCGAGCAGTACTTC. Amino acids: CASSRELARSEQYF.

V gene TRBV6-5 combines with J gene TRBJ2-4; maybe TRBD1 (5 bases). The CDR3 is 15 amino acids. From germline, CDR1 is MNHEY and CDR2 SVGAGI. V lost 0 bases and J lost 7, with 13 bases in between. Written as DNA, the CDR3 is TGTGCCAGCAGTTACTCTGGTGAGACAGATAACATTCAGTACTTC. Translation gives CASSYSGETDNIQYF.

The chain has TRBV19 and TRBJ1-5, with 7 positions matching TRBD1. Germline-derived CDR1 and CDR2 are LNHDA and SQIVND (reference sequence). V dropped 2 bases and J dropped 4; count of bases not matched to a gene: 8. The CDR3 contains 16 residues. CDR3 nucleotide sequence: TGTGCCAGTAGTATACAACAGGGGATTCAAAATCAGCCCCAGCATTTT. Translated, it gives CASSIQQGIQNQPQHF.

The genes are TRBV5-8 and TRBJ2-7; tentative D call: TRBD1 (8 bases). The CDR3 has 16 amino acids. The germline V gene encodes CDR1 SGHTS and CDR2 YDEGEE. Trimming left V 0 bases short and J 3 bases short, with 16 bases between. CDR3 nucleotides: TGTGCCAGCAGCTTGGGGAACAGGGGGGGGATCTACGAGCAGTACTTC. As protein: CASSLGNRGGIYEQYF.

The chain couples TRBV28 to TRBJ1-2; D perhaps matches TRBD1 (5 bases). This CDR3 spans 14 amino acids. The V end was cut by 6 bases, the J end by 8 bases, with 19 bases between. Per the germline V gene, CDR1 is MDHEN and CDR2 is SYDVKM. The CDR3 region is CASSQSQGAVGYTF. The CDR3 DNA is TGTGCCAGCAGCCAATCCCAGGGAGCCGTGGGCTACACCTTC.

The rearrangement joins TRBV21-1 to TRBJ2-7; the table's D call, TRBD1, was not checked against the DNA. TRBV21-1 is flagged as a pseudogene. This CDR3 contains 16 residues. The DNA of the CDR3 is TGTGCCAGCAGCAAAGTAGGCCCAGGGCTAAACTACGAGCAGTACTTC. Amino acid sequence: CASSKVGPGLNYEQYF.

The CDR3 DNA is TGTGCCAGCAGCCAATACGGCTTTATCTCGGGGGACACTGAAGCTTTCTTT. This gives the protein CASSQYGFISGDTEAFF. The genes are TRBV14 and TRBJ1-1; possible D gene TRBD1, 5 bases. The CDR3 is made up of 17 amino acids. Germline V lookup: CDR1 SGHDN, CDR2 FVKESK. The V end lost 2 bases, the J end lost 3 bases, and 19 bases lay between the germline ends.

This chain joins TRBV5-4 and TRBJ2-7; no clear D gene. This CDR3 is built from 12 residues. Deletions cut 2 bases from V and 1 base from J, with 4 bases between. Germline V lookup: CDR1 SGHNT, CDR2 YYREEE (reference sequence). Here the CDR3 reads CASSLASYEQYF. The CDR3 DNA reads as TGTGCCAGCAGCTTAGCATCCTACGAGCAGTACTTC.

This clone was seen only once. The J gene is TRBJ2-1, the V gene TRBV7-9, with D possibly being TRBD2 (6 bases). With 5 bases removed from V and 10 bases from J, the gap between germline ends came to 15 bases. Looked up from germline, CDR1 is SEHNR and CDR2 is FQNEAQ (reference sequence). The CDR3 length is 13 residues. The CDR3 sequence is CASSQPGLPEQFF. Written as DNA, the CDR3 is TGTGCCAGCAGCCAACCGGGACTGCCCGAGCAGTTCTTC.

This clone turned up a few times. This chain connects TRBV28 to TRBJ2-7, with 11 positions matching TRBD1. V was clipped by 4 bases and J by 2 bases; unmatched bases: 4. Germline CDR1 and CDR2: MDHEN and SYDVKM. The CDR3 is 15 amino acids. This chain's CDR3 is CASSSRDRGAYEQYF. CDR3 coding DNA: TGTGCCAGCAGTTCCCGGGACAGGGGGGCCTACGAGCAGTACTTC. The variable domain in full, completed from reference TRBV28 and TRBJ2-7, reads DVKVTQSSRYLVKRTGEKVFLECVQDMDHENMFWYRQDPGLGLRLIYFSYDVKMKEKGDIPEGYSVSREKKERFSLILESASTNQTSMYLCASSSRDRGAYEQYFGPGTRLTVT.

The chain is built from TRBV29-1 and TRBJ1-2, with no clear D. Germline V lookup: CDR1 SQVTM, CDR2 ANQGSEA. The CDR3 is made up of 13 amino acids. V lost 2 bases and J 2 bases, leaving 9 bases between the germline ends. Here the CDR3 DNA reads TGCAGCGTTGAACGCGTTCCCAACTATGGCTACACCTTC. Protein product: CSVERVPNYGYTF.

V gene TRBV27 combines with J gene TRBJ1-2; 9 bases are shared with TRBD1. Germline V CDR1 and CDR2: MNHEY, SMNVEV (reference sequence). The ends lost 8 bases at V and 4 bases at J; junction bases unmatched: 8. This CDR3 spans 14 amino acids. This chain's CDR3 is CASSQTGGLYGYTF. The CDR3 DNA is TGTGCCAGCTCGCAAACAGGGGGCCTCTATGGCTACACCTTC.

This clone was counted between two and nine times. Other DNA sequences of this sample code for an identical CDR3. The chain couples TRBV7-8 to TRBJ1-5; weak D call: TRBD1 (5 bases). V shed 3 bases and J shed 0 bases, with 9 bases lying between them. CDR1 is SGHVS and CDR2 is FQNEAQ in the germline V gene. CDR3 size: 15 residues. The CDR3 DNA is TGTGCCAGCAGCTTTAGGGGCGGTAGCAATCAGCCCCAGCATTTT. Protein sequence: CASSFRGGSNQPQHF. The full variable domain, with the rest looked up from reference TRBV7-8 and TRBJ1-5, is GAGVSQSPRYKVAKRGQDVALRCDPISGHVSLFWYQQALGQGPEFLTYFQNEAQLDKSGLPSDRFFAERPEGSVSTLKIQRTQQEDSAVYLCASSFRGGSNQPQHFGDGTRLSIL.

This chain links TRBV7-2 with TRBJ2-1; 10 bases agree with TRBD2. CDR3 length equals 15 residues. V shed 6 bases, J shed 4 bases, and the junction held 6 bases outside the gene matches. Germline V gives CDR1 SGHTA, CDR2 FQGNSA. Here the CDR3 reads CASSSTSGQYNEQFF. CDR3 nucleotide sequence: TGTGCCAGCAGTTCGACTAGCGGGCAATACAATGAGCAGTTCTTC.